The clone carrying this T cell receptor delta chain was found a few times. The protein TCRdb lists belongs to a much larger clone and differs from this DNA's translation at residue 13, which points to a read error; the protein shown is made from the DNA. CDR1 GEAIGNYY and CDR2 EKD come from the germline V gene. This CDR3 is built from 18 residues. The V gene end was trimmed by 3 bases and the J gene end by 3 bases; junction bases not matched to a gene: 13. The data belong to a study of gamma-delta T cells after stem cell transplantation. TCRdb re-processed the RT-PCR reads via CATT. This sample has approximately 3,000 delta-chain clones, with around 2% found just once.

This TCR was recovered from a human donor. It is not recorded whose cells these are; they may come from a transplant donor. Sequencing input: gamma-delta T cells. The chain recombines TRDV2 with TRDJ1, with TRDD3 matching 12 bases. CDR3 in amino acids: CACDPAGGYGTRADKLIF. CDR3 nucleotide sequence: TGTGCCTGTGACCCCGCTGGGGGATACGGGACAAGGGCCGATAAACTCATCTTT.